The 16 T cell receptor beta chains in this list originate from one sample, sequenced in a study of blood T cell repertoires in COVID-19. Profiled with immunoSEQ multiplex PCR; TCRdb holds only in-frame clones, not every one. The table shows around 100,000 clones, with approximately 84% occurring only once. The sample consisted of peripheral blood. The receptors stem from a human donor in a cohort sampled during active COVID-19.

The chain couples TRBV28 to TRBJ1-4; the match to TRBD1 covers 8 bases. The CDR3 is 19 amino acids. V was clipped by 5 bases and J by 3 bases; unmatched bases: 17. CDR1 MDHEN and CDR2 SYDVKM come from the germline V gene. This CDR3 reads CASSPWTGNNWSANEKLFF. CDR3 in DNA: TGTGCCAGCAGTCCTTGGACAGGGAACAACTGGTCAGCTAATGAAAAACTGTTTTTT.

This sequence joins TRBV12-5 and TRBJ2-1; perhaps TRBD2 as D (5 bases). Germline lookup yields CDR1 LGHNT and CDR2 FRNRAP. CDR3 length: 15 residues. V gave up 3 bases and J gave up 2 bases, with 11 bases separating them. The CDR3 here is CASGLGRSAYNEQFF. The CDR3 coding sequence is TGTGCTAGTGGTTTAGGGAGATCCGCCTACAATGAGCAGTTCTTC.

The rearrangement links TRBV6-5 to TRBJ1-2; D is undetermined. Per germline, CDR1 MNHEY and CDR2 SVGAGI. V was cut by 5 bases and J by 5 bases, with 9 bases left in between. This CDR3 is built from 12 residues. CDR3 DNA sequence: TGTGCCAGCAGTCCCGCGGAGTATGGCTACACCTTC. Translation gives CASSPAEYGYTF.

The V call is TRBV11-2, the J call TRBJ1-1; weak D call: TRBD1 (6 bases). Germline CDR1 SGHAT, CDR2 FQNNGV. The CDR3 extends over 15 amino acids. Trimming took 5 bases from V and 1 from J, leaving 14 bases between them. The CDR3 region is CASSPGGQRNTEAFF. The CDR3 coding sequence is TGTGCCAGCAGCCCGGGAGGACAGAGGAACACTGAAGCTTTCTTT. Supplemented by reference TRBV11-2 and TRBJ1-1, the full variable domain reads EAGVAQSPRYKIIEKRQSVAFWCNPISGHATLYWYQQILGQGPKLLIQFQNNGVVDDSQLPKDRFSAERLKGVDSTLKIQPAKLEDSAVYLCASSPGGQRNTEAFFGQGTRLTVV.

V and J are TRBV7-8 and TRBJ2-7, with 11 bases matching TRBD2. V lost 4 bases and J lost 3; bases outside the gene matches: 5. The CDR3 totals 15 residues. The V gene's germline CDR1 is SGHVS and CDR2 FQNEAQ. CDR3 loop: CASSSLTSGIYEQYF. The CDR3, as DNA: TGTGCCAGCAGCTCCCTGACTAGCGGGATCTACGAGCAGTACTTC.

J is TRBJ1-1 and V is TRBV9, with D possibly matching TRBD1 (6 bases). Germline loops: CDR1 SGDLS, CDR2 YYNGEE. The CDR3 sequence is 14 residues long. Trimming took off 2 bases at V and 4 bases at J, with 12 bases between the two ends. CDR3 in amino acids: CASSVTGKFTEAFF. The CDR3 region has the DNA TGTGCCAGCAGCGTTACAGGGAAATTCACTGAAGCTTTCTTT. The complete variable domain, with remaining parts taken from reference TRBV9 and TRBJ1-1, reads DSGVTQTPKHLITATGQRVTLRCSPRSGDLSVYWYQQSLDQGLQFLIQYYNGEERAKGNILERFSAQQFPDLHSELNLSSLELGDSALYFCASSVTGKFTEAFFGQGTRLTVV.

Here the CDR3 reads CASTSDEKLFF. The DNA of the CDR3 is TGTGCCAGCACCTCTGATGAAAAACTGTTTTTT. The chain combines TRBV7-9 with TRBJ1-4; D is undetermined. CDR1 is SEHNR and CDR2 is FQNEAQ in the germline V gene (reference sequence). This CDR3 contains 11 residues. The V end lost 7 bases, the J end lost 6 bases, and 6 bases lay between the germline ends.

V usage is TRBV28 and J usage is TRBJ1-2; tentatively, D is TRBD1 (6 bases). This CDR3 contains 13 residues. Germline V gene sequence: CDR1 MDHEN, CDR2 SYDVKM. The germline V and J ends were trimmed by 5 bases and 2 bases, with 9 bases remaining between them. DNA for the CDR3: TGTGCCAGCAGTCTACAGGGCAACTATGGCTACACCTTC. Protein product: CASSLQGNYGYTF.

This clone was seen a single time. In DNA form, the CDR3 reads TGTGCCAGCAGCCAAGGGACTAGCGGGGACAATGAGCAGTTCTTC. Its protein product is CASSQGTSGDNEQFF. V and J are TRBV11-2 and TRBJ2-1; 13 bases align to TRBD2. The CDR3 loop spans 15 amino acids. Germline V gene sequence: CDR1 SGHAT, CDR2 FQNNGV. Trimming at V came to 5 bases and at J to 5 bases, leaving 3 bases not matched to a gene.

CDR3 DNA sequence: TGTGCCAGCAGCTTACGCTTACCGGGGTCTTACAATGAGCAGTTCTTC. As protein: CASSLRLPGSYNEQFF. The chain is built from TRBV7-3 and TRBJ2-1; tentatively, D is TRBD2 (5 bases). The CDR3 contains 16 residues. Germline CDR1 and CDR2: SGHTA and FQGTGA. The V end lost 2 bases, the J end lost 4 bases, and 15 bases lay between the germline ends. Supplemented by reference TRBV7-3 and TRBJ2-1, the full variable domain reads GAGVSQTPSNKVTEKGKYVELRCDPISGHTALYWYRQSLGQGPEFLIYFQGTGAADDSGLPNDRFFAVRPEGSVSTLKIQRTERGDSAVYLCASSLRLPGSYNEQFFGPGTRLTVL.

V gene TRBV18 combines with J gene TRBJ1-1; 9 bases line up with TRBD1. V shed 3 bases and J 5 bases; nucleotides not matched to a gene: 7. This CDR3 contains 15 residues. Germline V gene sequence: CDR1 KGHSH, CDR2 LQKENI. CDR3 bases: TGTGCCAGCTCACCCCTTCCACAGGGGGCGACTGAAGCTTTCTTT. Translating it yields CASSPLPQGATEAFF.

The chain links TRBV30 to TRBJ1-5; D not resolved. CDR1 and CDR2 from the germline V gene are GTSNPN and SVGIG (reference sequence). The length of the CDR3 is 9 residues. Trimming pared 7 bases from V and 5 bases from J, leaving 3 bases between. This CDR3 is CAYYQPQHF. As DNA, the CDR3 is TGTGCCTACTATCAGCCCCAGCATTTT. Combining the CDR3 with reference TRBV30 and TRBJ1-5 gives the whole variable domain SQTIHQWPATLVQPVGSPLSLECTVEGTSNPNLYWYRQAAGRGLQLLFYSVGIGQISSEVPQNLSASRPQDRQFILSSKKLLLSDSGFYLCAYYQPQHFGDGTRLSIL.

The rearrangement links TRBV28 to TRBJ2-1, with 11 bases lining up with TRBD2. V shed 7 bases and J 2 bases; nucleotides not matched to a gene: 4. Germline CDR1 is MDHEN and CDR2 is SYDVKM. The CDR3 sequence is 15 residues long. As DNA, the CDR3 is TGTGCCAGCAACCTTAGCGGGGGGGCCTACAATGAGCAGTTCTTC. Encoded protein: CASNLSGGAYNEQFF.

This clone has more than one count but fewer than ten. The V call is TRBV6-5, the J call TRBJ2-7; possible D gene TRBD1, 6 bases. The CDR3 is 14 amino acids. The V end was cut by 4 bases, the J end by 3 bases, with 13 bases between. From germline, CDR1 is MNHEY and CDR2 SVGAGI. CDR3 nucleotide sequence: TGTGCCAGCAGTTCCACAGGGACGGGCTACGAGCAGTACTTC. It is translated as CASSSTGTGYEQYF.

Comment on this clone: Mismatch with germline at one junction end may stem from a read error. The rearrangement joins TRBV3-1 (or the pseudogene TRBV3-2) to TRBJ2-5; unclear D gene. Germline V gene sequence: CDR1 LGHDT, CDR2 YNNKEL (reference sequence). The CDR3 sequence is 14 residues long. The CDR3, as DNA: TGTGCCAGCACCCAAATCGGGTCTCGGGAGACCCAGTACTTC. This encodes CASTQIGSRETQYF.

This chain connects TRBV2 to TRBJ1-2; D is ambiguous. Germline CDR1 reads SNHLY; CDR2 reads FYNNEI. The length of the CDR3 is 11 residues. V lost 4 bases and J lost 4, with 4 bases in between. CDR3 nucleotide sequence: TGTGCCAGCAGTGTTAGCTATGGCTACACCTTC. Amino acid sequence: CASSVSYGYTF.